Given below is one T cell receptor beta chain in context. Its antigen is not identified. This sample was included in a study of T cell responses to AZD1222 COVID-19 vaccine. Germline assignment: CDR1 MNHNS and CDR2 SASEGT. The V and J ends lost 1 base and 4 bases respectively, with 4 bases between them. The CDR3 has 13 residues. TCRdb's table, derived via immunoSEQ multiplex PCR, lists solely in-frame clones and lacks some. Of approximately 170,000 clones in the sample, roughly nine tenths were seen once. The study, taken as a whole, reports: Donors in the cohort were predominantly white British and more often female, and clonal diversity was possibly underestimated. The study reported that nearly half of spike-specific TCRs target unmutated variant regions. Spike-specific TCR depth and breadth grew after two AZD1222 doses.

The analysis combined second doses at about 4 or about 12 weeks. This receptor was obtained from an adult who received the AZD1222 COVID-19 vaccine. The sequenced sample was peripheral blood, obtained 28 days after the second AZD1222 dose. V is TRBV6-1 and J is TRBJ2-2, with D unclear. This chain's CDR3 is CASSEGFTGELFF. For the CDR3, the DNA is TGTGCCAGCAGTGAAGGTTTCACCGGGGAGCTGTTTTTT.